These 24 T cell receptor beta chains originate from one sample sequenced in a study of blood T cell repertoires in COVID-19. The repertoire was sequenced with immunoSEQ multiplex PCR; TCRdb's copy has only in-frame clones and lacks some. The sample includes some 150,000 clones, roughly 84% seen only once; the top ten take 7.2%. The material sequenced was peripheral blood. These receptor sequences come from a woman aged 45 to 65 in a cohort sampled during active or convalescent COVID-19.

The chain joins TRBV6-2 or TRBV6-3 to TRBJ2-7; TRBD2 matches at 7 bases. CDR3 length: 13 residues. Germline loops: CDR1 MNHEY, CDR2 SVGEGT. V trimming: 2 bases; J trimming: 3 bases; junction bases outside the gene matches: 1. The CDR3 here is CASSYRGVYEQYF. For the CDR3, the DNA is TGTGCCAGCAGTTACCGGGGGGTCTACGAGCAGTACTTC.

The gene calls are TRBV7-6 and TRBJ2-3; TRBD1 is a possible D gene (5 bases). CDR3 length: 19 residues. Trimming took 0 bases from V and 6 from J, leaving 25 bases between them. The germline CDR1 and CDR2 sequences are SGHVS and FNYEAQ. The CDR3 spells CASSLAVGRTRKGLDTQYF. CDR3 nucleotide sequence: TGTGCCAGCAGCTTAGCGGTAGGCAGGACAAGGAAGGGCCTCGATACGCAGTATTTT.

This sequence joins TRBV7-8 and TRBJ2-3; D may be TRBD2 (5 bases). The CDR3 covers 14 residues. V was shortened by 4 bases and J by 2 bases, with 10 bases between the two germline ends. Germline loops: CDR1 SGHVS, CDR2 FQNEAQ. In nucleotides, the CDR3 is TGTGCCAGCAGCTACGGACTGTACACAGATACGCAGTATTTT. This sequence encodes CASSYGLYTDTQYF.

V is TRBV7-6 and J is TRBJ1-5, with 7 bases matching TRBD1. Per the germline V gene, CDR1 is SGHVS and CDR2 is FNYEAQ. The CDR3 is 13 amino acids. The V and J ends lost 5 bases and 7 bases, in that order; junction bases with no gene match: 5. CDR3 nucleotides: TGTGCCAGCAGCCAGTTCAGGGGGCAGCCCCAGCATTTT. It codes for CASSQFRGQPQHF.

V usage is TRBV5-1 and J usage is TRBJ1-2, with TRBD1 matching 7 bases. CDR1 and CDR2 (germline): SGHRS, YFSETQ. The CDR3 is 14 residues long. V shed 4 bases, J shed 2 bases, and the junction held 5 bases outside the gene matches. CDR3: CASSKGQANYGYTF. In nucleotides, the CDR3 is TGCGCCAGCAGCAAAGGACAGGCCAACTATGGCTACACCTTC.

This clone occurred once. The J gene is TRBJ1-6, the V gene TRBV2; a possible D gene is TRBD1 (6 bases). Germline values: CDR1 SNHLY, CDR2 FYNNEI. CDR3 size: 14 residues. Trimming removed 5 bases from V and 7 bases from J, with 12 bases in between. CDR3 amino acids: CASSPGQPNSPLHF. The CDR3 DNA sequence: TGTGCCAGCAGTCCAGGACAGCCCAATTCACCCCTCCACTTT.

The chain links TRBV5-1 to TRBJ2-7, with 7 nucleotides matching TRBD2. V trimming: 3 bases; J trimming: 2 bases; junction bases outside the gene matches: 5. CDR1 is SGHRS and CDR2 is YFSETQ in the germline V gene. This CDR3 comprises 14 residues. CDR3: CASSSSGDPYEQYF. CDR3 DNA sequence: TGCGCCAGCAGCTCGAGCGGGGACCCCTACGAGCAGTACTTC.

The rearrangement uses TRBV10-3 and TRBJ1-1, with D possibly matching TRBD1 (5 bases). With 4 bases removed from V and 8 bases from J, the gap between germline ends came to 14 bases. CDR3 size: 13 residues. Germline CDR1 reads ENHRY; CDR2 reads SYGVKD. The CDR3 sequence is CAISGSTGGEAFF. The CDR3 DNA reads as TGTGCCATCAGTGGATCCACAGGTGGGGAAGCTTTCTTT.

This clone appeared once. The chain uses TRBV7-2 and TRBJ1-1; D is uncertain. Germline V CDR1 and CDR2: SGHTA, FQGNSA. Trimming left V 2 bases short and J 8 bases short, with 6 bases between. This CDR3 region has 11 residues. The chain's CDR3 is CASSLQREAFF. The CDR3, as DNA: TGTGCCAGCAGCTTACAACGGGAAGCTTTCTTT.

The V and J genes are TRBV10-3 and TRBJ2-7; 11 bases align to TRBD1. J gave up 4 bases and V 6 bases, and 5 bases lay outside the gene matches. CDR1 ENHRY and CDR2 SYGVKD come from the germline V gene. The CDR3 has 14 residues. This CDR3 reads CAIRPGTGGYEQYF. CDR3 coding DNA: TGTGCCATCAGGCCAGGGACAGGGGGTTACGAGCAGTACTTC.

J is TRBJ1-5 and V is TRBV10-3; a possible D gene is TRBD1 (5 bases). The germline V gene has CDR1 ENHRY and CDR2 SYGVKD. The CDR3 is 13 amino acids. Trimming pared 2 bases from V and 6 bases from J, leaving 8 bases between. DNA of the CDR3: TGTGCCATCAGTGAGCGGGGGGGTCAGCCCCAGCATTTT. Translation gives CAISERGGQPQHF.

This chain uses TRBV5-1 with TRBJ2-7; 7 positions agree with TRBD1. V shed 4 bases and J 1 base; nucleotides not matched to a gene: 5. CDR3 length equals 14 residues. Germline assignment: CDR1 SGHRS and CDR2 YFSETQ. Here the CDR3 reads CASSAGTASYEQYF. The DNA of the CDR3 is TGCGCCAGCAGCGCCGGGACAGCATCCTACGAGCAGTACTTC.

V is TRBV5-1 and J is TRBJ2-7; maybe TRBD1 (6 bases). V was trimmed by 2 bases and J by 2 bases, leaving 8 bases between them. There are 13 residues in the CDR3. CDR1 and CDR2 (germline): SGHRS, YFSETQ. CDR3 protein: CASSFDRTYEQYF. In nucleotides, the CDR3 is TGCGCCAGCAGCTTTGACAGGACCTACGAGCAGTACTTC.

This chain links TRBV20-1 with TRBJ2-7, with D possibly matching TRBD1 (5 bases). Germline V gene data show CDR1 as DFQATT and CDR2 as SNEGSKA (reference sequence). CDR3 length: 10 amino acids. V shed 5 bases and J shed 3 bases, with 5 bases lying between them. CDR3 in amino acids: CSAGHYEQYF. The CDR3 bases are TGCAGTGCTGGACACTACGAGCAGTACTTC.

In DNA, the CDR3 is TGTGCCAGCAGCACCCGACAGGGGAGAGCCGATGGCTACACCTTC. Its translation: CASSTRQGRADGYTF. The chain joins TRBV7-2 to TRBJ1-2, with 8 positions matching TRBD1. The CDR3 has 15 amino acids. J lost 6 bases, V lost 5 bases, and 11 bases had no gene match. The germline gives CDR1 SGHTA, CDR2 FQGNSA. Variable domain in full (rest from reference TRBV7-2 and TRBJ1-2): GAGVSQSPSNKVTEKGKDVELRCDPISGHTALYWYRQSLGQGLEFLIYFQGNSAPDKSGLPSDRFSAERTGGSVSTLTIQRTQQEDSAVYLCASSTRQGRADGYTFGSGTRLTVV.

The chain links TRBV7-9 to TRBJ2-3; 7 bases align to TRBD2. V shed 4 bases and J 2 bases; nucleotides not matched to a gene: 9. Germline V gene sequence: CDR1 SEHNR, CDR2 FQNEAQ (reference sequence). The CDR3 totals 16 residues. Here the CDR3 DNA reads TGTGCCAGCAGCTACCGTCCGGGGGGTTCCACAGATACGCAGTATTTT. Its translation: CASSYRPGGSTDTQYF.

The genes are TRBV7-2 and TRBJ1-1; a weak D match, TRBD1 (6 bases). The CDR3 loop spans 14 amino acids. Germline V lookup: CDR1 SGHTA, CDR2 FQGNSA. Trimming cost V 0 bases and J 8 bases, with 13 bases left between them. The chain's CDR3 is CASSLAQGSIEAFF. The CDR3 bases are TGTGCCAGCAGCTTAGCACAGGGTAGTATAGAAGCTTTCTTT.

The CDR3 spells CASSMGDTIYGYTF. The CDR3 DNA reads as TGTGCCAGTAGTATGGGGGACACCATCTATGGCTACACCTTC. This sequence joins TRBV19 and TRBJ1-2; tentative D call: TRBD1 (6 bases). The CDR3 loop spans 14 amino acids. Germline values: CDR1 LNHDA, CDR2 SQIVND (reference sequence). V was clipped by 3 bases and J by 4 bases, with 12 bases between them.

The rearrangement links TRBV9 to TRBJ2-7; 8 bases line up with TRBD1. CDR1 and CDR2 (germline): SGDLS, YYNGEE. The CDR3 contains 13 residues. Losses at the gene ends were 8 bases for V and 2 bases for J; bases not matched to a gene: 6. CDR3 residues: CAREDRDAYEQYF. CDR3 nucleotides: TGTGCCAGGGAGGACAGGGACGCCTACGAGCAGTACTTC.

The chain links TRBV2 to TRBJ2-7, with a tentative D call TRBD2 (6 bases). CDR3 size: 16 residues. Germline assignment: CDR1 SNHLY and CDR2 FYNNEI. V lost 6 bases and J lost 0, with 18 bases in between. This CDR3 is CASRGGVVGSSYEQYF. The CDR3 coding sequence is TGTGCCAGCAGGGGGGGAGTGGTAGGAAGCTCCTACGAGCAGTACTTC.

The chain recombines TRBV7-9 with TRBJ2-3, with 11 bases aligning to TRBD2. The V and J ends lost 6 bases and 3 bases, in that order; junction bases with no gene match: 5. This CDR3 has 15 amino acids. Germline V gene data show CDR1 as SEHNR and CDR2 as FQNEAQ (reference sequence). The CDR3 is CASSPSGGWTDTQYF. The CDR3 nucleotides read TGTGCCAGCAGTCCTAGCGGGGGGTGGACAGATACGCAGTATTTT.

The V and J genes are TRBV25-1 and TRBJ1-2, with 9 nucleotides matching TRBD1. Germline CDR1 and CDR2: MGHDK and SYGVNS. The CDR3 is 14 residues long. The junction had 4 bases not matched to a gene; V was cut back by 4 bases and J by 4 bases. The CDR3 DNA sequence: TGTGCCAGCAGTGGGGGACAGGGACTCTATGGCTACACCTTC. It yields the protein CASSGGQGLYGYTF.

Only one count was recorded for this clone. The chain recombines TRBV18 with TRBJ2-3, with TRBD2 matching over 8 bases. V trimming: 3 bases; J trimming: 4 bases; junction bases outside the gene matches: 6. This CDR3 is built from 15 residues. Per the germline V gene, CDR1 is KGHSH and CDR2 is LQKENI. CDR3 in amino acids: CASSPRGVLPDTQYF. The CDR3 DNA reads as TGTGCCAGCTCACCGCGGGGGGTACTACCAGATACGCAGTATTTT.

This clone was detected ten times or more. The genes are TRBV27 and TRBJ2-7, with a possible D match to TRBD1 (6 bases). This CDR3 contains 13 residues. Germline V gene sequence: CDR1 MNHEY, CDR2 SMNVEV (reference sequence). V gave up 8 bases and J gave up 0 bases, with 11 bases separating them. This CDR3 is CASSDRRSYEQYF. DNA for the CDR3: TGTGCCAGCTCCGACAGGCGCTCCTACGAGCAGTACTTC.